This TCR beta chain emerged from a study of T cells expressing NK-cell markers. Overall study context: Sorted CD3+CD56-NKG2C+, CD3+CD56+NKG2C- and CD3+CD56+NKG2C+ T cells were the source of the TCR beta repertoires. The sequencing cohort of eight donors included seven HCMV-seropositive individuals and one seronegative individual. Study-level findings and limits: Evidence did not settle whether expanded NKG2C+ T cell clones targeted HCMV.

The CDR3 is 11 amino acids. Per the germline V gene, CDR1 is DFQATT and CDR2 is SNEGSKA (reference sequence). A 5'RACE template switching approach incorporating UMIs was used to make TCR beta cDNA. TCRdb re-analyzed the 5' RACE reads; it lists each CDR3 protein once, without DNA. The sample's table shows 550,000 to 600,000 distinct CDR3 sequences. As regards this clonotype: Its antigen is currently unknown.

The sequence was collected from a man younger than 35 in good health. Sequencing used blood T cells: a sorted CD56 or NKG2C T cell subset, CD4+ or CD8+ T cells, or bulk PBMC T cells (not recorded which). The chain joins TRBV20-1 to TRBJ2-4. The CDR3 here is CSARDRNIQYF.